This TCR beta chain stems from a study of blood T cell repertoires in COVID-19. Study summary: The study drew acute and convalescent COVID-19 samples from the United States, Italy and Spain. Sources were T cells, B-cell-depleted T cells, or PBMCs; the material itself was cDNA or gDNA.

In the source study's methods: Quantification of nucleated cells was approximated via reference gene primer amplification. Using immunoSEQ multiplex PCR, the repertoire was profiled, and TCRdb retains in-frame clones only, with some absent. The D gene and trimming were derived from the DNA, and the V and J assignments and clone size from that table. The sample has a few hundred thousand clones, roughly 85% seen once. CDR3 length: 15 amino acids. V shed 4 bases and J shed 1 base, with 12 bases lying between them. Looked up from germline, CDR1 is SGHRS and CDR2 is YFSETQ. The chain recombines TRBV5-1 with TRBJ2-1, with D possibly TRBD2 on 6 matching bases. The source is a human donor in a cohort sampled during active COVID-19. The sequencing input was peripheral blood. CDR3 sequence: CASSIRGSSYNEQFF. The CDR3 DNA reads TGCGCCAGCAGCATCCGGGGGTCGTCCTACAATGAGCAGTTCTTC.